A selection of T cell receptor beta chains follows, all from one sample in a study of OX40 agonist ivuxolimab in advanced cancers. Only in-frame clones appear in the TCRdb table, and some are missing; sequencing was by immunoSEQ multiplex PCR. Counted here are 8,000 to 10,000 clones, roughly 90% occurring once; the ten biggest clones make up about 13%. The sample was CD4+ or CD8+ T cells sorted from blood, taken in a trial of the OX40 agonist ivuxolimab. These receptors all stem from an adult with an advanced solid tumor such as melanoma, head and neck, liver or kidney cancer. Each CDR3 is given with its conserved first and last residue. The D gene is left open where the match is weak. Rows give clone size only sometimes, using once, few, many, or a class for an expanded clone.

>.|.|TRBV30|TRBJ2-1
CALGPAYNEQFF
TGTGCCCTCGGGCCAGCATACAATGAGCAGTTCTTC
>.|.|TRBV5-1|TRBJ2-3
CASSFGGASTDTQYF
TGCGCCAGCAGCTTCGGGGGCGCCTCGACAGATACGCAGTATTTT
>.|once|TRBV7-9|TRBJ2-7
CASSSGRAYEQYF
TGTGCCAGCAGCTCCGGTCGGGCCTACGAGCAGTACTTC
>.|.|TRBV7-3|TRBJ1-5
CASSSTVDQPQHF
TGTGCCAGCAGCTCCACGGTAGATCAGCCCCAGCATTTT
>TRBD2|.|TRBV14|TRBJ2-5
CASSQVTSGRRQMSQYF
TGTGCCAGCAGCCAAGTAACTAGCGGGAGACGTCAGATGTCCCAGTACTTC
>TRBD1|.|TRBV30|TRBJ1-1
CAWSVRGLFEAFF
TGTGCCTGGAGTGTTAGGGGGCTGTTTGAAGCTTTCTTT
>TRBD1|.|TRBV19|TRBJ1-2
CASSIAGGEGYTF
TGTGCCAGTAGTATAGCAGGGGGTGAAGGCTACACCTTC
>TRBD1|.|TRBV5-1|TRBJ2-3
CASSTGQVRADTQYF
TGCGCCAGCAGCACCGGACAGGTGAGGGCAGATACGCAGTATTTT
>TRBD1|.|TRBV6-1|TRBJ1-2
CASSGLTRGQYGYTF
TGTGCCAGCAGCGGCCTTACCAGGGGGCAATATGGCTACACCTTC
>TRBD1|.|TRBV19|TRBJ2-5
CASRPSGQGLETQYF
TGTGCCAGTAGACCCTCGGGACAGGGGTTGGAGACCCAGTACTTC
>.|.|TRBV28|TRBJ2-2
CASSSWGAVSNTGELFF
TGTGCCAGCAGTTCGTGGGGCGCTGTGTCGAACACCGGGGAGCTGTTTTTT
>.|.|TRBV4-1|TRBJ2-7
CASSQPLGSEQYF
TGCGCCAGCAGCCAACCCTTGGGTAGCGAGCAGTACTTC
>.|.|TRBV29-1|TRBJ2-2
CSVALQGSSGELFF
TGCAGCGTTGCTTTGCAGGGATCGTCCGGGGAGCTGTTTTTT
>.|.|TRBV7-9|TRBJ1-4
CASRGETGSNEKLFF
TGTGCCAGCAGGGGAGAGACAGGCTCTAATGAAAAACTGTTTTTT
>.|.|TRBV7-9|TRBJ2-7
CASSPDSYSYEQYF
TGTGCCAGCAGTCCCGACAGTTATTCCTACGAGCAGTACTTC
>TRBD1|.|TRBV30|TRBJ1-6
CAWRGVGTGNSPLHF
TGTGCCTGGAGGGGGGTCGGGACAGGCAATTCACCCCTCCACTTT
>TRBD1|.|TRBV2|TRBJ2-5
CASTFRTGGETQYF
TGTGCCAGCACTTTTCGGACAGGCGGAGAGACCCAGTACTTC
>.|.|TRBV5-8|TRBJ1-2
CASSLRIQGVYGYTF
TGTGCCAGCAGCTTACGAATACAGGGAGTTTATGGCTACACCTTC
>TRBD1|.|TRBV7-9|TRBJ2-5
CASSLGAGGETQYF
TGTGCCAGCAGCTTAGGGGCAGGGGGAGAGACCCAGTACTTC
>TRBD1|.|TRBV18|TRBJ1-5
CASSLDRGNQPQHF
TGTGCCAGCTCACTAGACAGGGGCAATCAGCCCCAGCATTTT
>TRBD1|.|TRBV4-1|TRBJ1-1
CASSQPGGQGASRLEAFF
TGCGCCAGCAGCCAACCTGGGGGACAGGGAGCGTCCAGACTTGAAGCTTTCTTT
>.|few|TRBV14|TRBJ2-2
CASSQELGNTGELFF
TGTGCCAGCAGCCAAGAATTAGGGAACACCGGGGAGCTGTTTTTT
>.|.|TRBV28|TRBJ1-5
CASSLWGEDQPQHF
TGTGCCAGCAGTTTATGGGGGGAAGATCAGCCCCAGCATTTT
>.|.|TRBV7-9|TRBJ1-2
CASSLGDIYGYTF
TGTGCCAGCAGCTTAGGGGACATCTATGGCTACACCTTC
>.|.|TRBV5-1|TRBJ1-3
CASSGDSGNTIYF
TGCGCCAGCAGCGGAGACTCTGGAAACACCATATATTTT
>TRBD2|.|TRBV11-2|TRBJ2-5
CASSPGLAGGKNRETQYF
TGTGCCAGCAGCCCCGGACTAGCGGGAGGAAAAAATAGGGAGACCCAGTACTTC
>TRBD2|.|TRBV4-1|TRBJ2-5
CASSQDVWRLAGPQETQYF
TGCGCCAGCAGCCAAGATGTCTGGCGACTAGCGGGACCCCAAGAGACCCAGTACTTC
>.|.|TRBV29-1|TRBJ2-7
CSVRRSSYEQYF
TGCAGCGTTCGGCGGAGCTCCTACGAGCAGTACTTC
>.|.|TRBV5-8|TRBJ2-2
CASSFYTGELFF
TGTGCCAGCAGCTTCTACACCGGGGAGCTGTTTTTT
>TRBD2|.|TRBV6-1|TRBJ2-7
CASELRGGYEQYF
TGTGCCAGCGAATTGCGGGGGGGCTACGAGCAGTACTTC
>.|.|TRBV19|TRBJ2-3
CASSNGRGSTDTQYF
TGTGCCAGTAGTAACGGAAGAGGCTCCACAGATACGCAGTATTTT
>.|.|TRBV14|TRBJ2-5
CASSQNQETQYF
TGTGCCAGCAGCCAAAACCAAGAGACCCAGTACTTC
>.|.|TRBV28|TRBJ2-7
CASTGTSSYEQYF
TGTGCCAGCACGGGGACTTCCTCCTACGAGCAGTACTTC
>TRBD1|.|TRBV18|TRBJ2-7
CASSRGQGIDEQYF
TGTGCCAGCTCACGCGGACAGGGCATCGACGAGCAGTACTTC
>.|few|TRBV4-2|TRBJ1-2
CASSQDQLGGYTF
TGTGCCAGCAGCCAAGATCAACTGGGAGGCTACACCTTC
>.|.|TRBV18|TRBJ1-5
CASSPRGDNQPQHF
TGTGCCAGCTCACCAAGAGGGGATAATCAGCCCCAGCATTTT
>TRBD1|once|TRBV9|TRBJ2-2
CASSVGQGLTGELFF
TGTGCCAGCAGCGTAGGACAGGGGCTCACCGGGGAGCTGTTTTTT
>TRBD1|.|TRBV28|TRBJ2-7
CASSPLDRGFSYEQYF
TGTGCCAGCAGTCCTCTGGACAGGGGATTCTCCTACGAGCAGTACTTC
>.|.|TRBV16|TRBJ2-2
CASSRQNTGELFF
TGTGCCAGCAGCCGACAGAACACCGGGGAGCTGTTTTTT
>.|.|TRBV7-2|TRBJ2-3
CASSLDPGSTDTQYF
TGTGCCAGCAGCTTAGATCCGGGAAGCACAGATACGCAGTATTTT
>.|.|TRBV18|TRBJ2-7
CASSPDSYEQYF
TGTGCCAGCTCACCAGACTCCTACGAGCAGTACTTC
>TRBD1|.|TRBV6-6|TRBJ1-2
CASGTQGQGLRGYTF
TGTGCCAGCGGAACTCAGGGACAGGGACTGCGCGGCTACACCTTC
>.|.|TRBV6-5|TRBJ1-3
CASSYRVFGNTIYF
TGTGCCAGCAGTTACAGGGTTTTTGGAAACACCATATATTTT
>TRBD1|few|TRBV7-9|TRBJ1-4
CASSWGRQGPFF
TGTGCCAGCAGCTGGGGACGACAGGGTCCGTTTTTT
>.|.|TRBV11-2|TRBJ2-1
CASSSSVGEEQFF
TGTGCCAGCAGCTCCTCCGTTGGGGAGGAGCAGTTCTTC
>.|.|TRBV2|TRBJ2-4
CASRTGTTGKNIQYF
TGTGCCAGCAGGACCGGGACAACTGGAAAAAACATTCAGTACTTC
>.|.|TRBV6-1|TRBJ2-3
CASSRDKFYTDTQYF
TGTGCCAGCAGTCGGGACAAATTTTACACAGATACGCAGTATTTT
>TRBD1|.|TRBV30|TRBJ1-1
CAWGTGRTEAFF
TGTGCCTGGGGGACAGGGAGGACTGAAGCTTTCTTT
>.|.|TRBV2|TRBJ1-4
CASHEQGASNEKLFF
TGTGCCAGCCATGAACAGGGTGCCTCTAATGAAAAACTGTTTTTT
>.|.|TRBV6-5|TRBJ1-2
CASSSPSGTNYGYTF
TGTGCCAGCAGTTCCCCCTCCGGGACAAACTATGGCTACACCTTC
>.|.|TRBV10-3|TRBJ2-5
CAISPTNGQAEGETQYF
TGTGCCATCAGCCCCACAAATGGACAGGCGGAGGGAGAGACCCAGTACTTC
>TRBD2|.|TRBV19|TRBJ2-2
CASSMREGRSGELFF
TGTGCCAGTAGTATGCGGGAGGGCCGCAGCGGGGAGCTGTTTTTT
>TRBD1|.|TRBV28|TRBJ2-1
CASSLPGQGSGEQFF
TGTGCCAGCAGCCTCCCGGGACAGGGGTCGGGTGAGCAGTTCTTC
>TRBD2|.|TRBV5-4|TRBJ2-3
CASRTSGTTDTQYF
TGTGCCAGCAGGACTAGCGGGACCACAGATACGCAGTATTTT
>.|few|TRBV28|TRBJ2-7
CASRVGGNRYEQYF
TGTGCCAGCAGGGTTGGGGGGAACAGATACGAGCAGTACTTC
>.|.|TRBV6-1|TRBJ2-1
CASSGTGMEYNEQFF
TGTGCCAGCAGCGGAACAGGGATGGAATACAATGAGCAGTTCTTC
>TRBD1|.|TRBV5-5|TRBJ1-2
CASQGEGARGYTF
TGTGCCAGCCAAGGGGAGGGGGCGCGAGGCTACACCTTC